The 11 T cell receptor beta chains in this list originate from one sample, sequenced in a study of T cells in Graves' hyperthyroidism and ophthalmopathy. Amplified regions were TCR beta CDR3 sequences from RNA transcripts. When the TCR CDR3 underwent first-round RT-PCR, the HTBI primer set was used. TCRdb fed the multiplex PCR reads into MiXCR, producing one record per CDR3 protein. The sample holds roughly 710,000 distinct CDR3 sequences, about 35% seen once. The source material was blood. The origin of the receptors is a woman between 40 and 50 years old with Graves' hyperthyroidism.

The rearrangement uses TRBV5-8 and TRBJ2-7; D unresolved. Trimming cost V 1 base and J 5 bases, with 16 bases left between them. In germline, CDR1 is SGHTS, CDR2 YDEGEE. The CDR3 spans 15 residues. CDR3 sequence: CASSLLLVLTDEQYF. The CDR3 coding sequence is TGTGCCAGCAGCTTGCTATTAGTGTTGACGGACGAGCAGTACTTC.

In DNA, the CDR3 is TGTGCCAGCAGCTCACCGGGAGTACGGTTCGACGAGCAGTACTTC. Its protein is CASSSPGVRFDEQYF. The chain recombines TRBV7-1 with TRBJ2-7, with D tentatively TRBD2 (6 bases). TRBV7-1 is identified as an open reading frame with a role that is uncertain. Trimming removed 2 bases at V and 5 bases at J, with 16 bases between. The CDR3 has 15 amino acids.

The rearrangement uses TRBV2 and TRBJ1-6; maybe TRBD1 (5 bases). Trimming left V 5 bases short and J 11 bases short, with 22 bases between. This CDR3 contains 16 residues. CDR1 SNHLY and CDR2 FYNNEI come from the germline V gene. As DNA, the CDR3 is TGTGCCAGCAGTTACCTCGCCGGGGCAGGGTCGCCACCCCTCCACTTT. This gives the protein CASSYLAGAGSPPLHF.

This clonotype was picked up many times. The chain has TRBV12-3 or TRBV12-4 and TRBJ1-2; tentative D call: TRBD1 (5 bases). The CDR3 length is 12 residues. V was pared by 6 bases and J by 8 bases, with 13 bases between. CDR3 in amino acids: CASRSPGRGYTF. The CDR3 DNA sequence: TGTGCCAGCAGGTCACCAGGGAGGGGCTACACCTTC.

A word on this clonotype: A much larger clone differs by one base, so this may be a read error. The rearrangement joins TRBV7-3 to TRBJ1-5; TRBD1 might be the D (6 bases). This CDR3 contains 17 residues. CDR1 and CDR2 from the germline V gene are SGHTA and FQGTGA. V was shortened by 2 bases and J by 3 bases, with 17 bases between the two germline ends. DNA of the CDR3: TGTGCCAGCAGCTTACATCCGGGGGGCCGACACAATCAGCCCCAGCATTTT. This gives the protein CASSLHPGGRHNQPQHF.

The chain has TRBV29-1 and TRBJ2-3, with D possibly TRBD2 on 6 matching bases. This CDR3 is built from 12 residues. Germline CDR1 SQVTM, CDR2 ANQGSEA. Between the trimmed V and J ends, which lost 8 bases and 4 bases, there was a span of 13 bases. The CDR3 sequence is CSQRRAADTQYF. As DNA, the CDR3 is TGCAGCCAACGGAGGGCCGCAGATACGCAGTATTTT.

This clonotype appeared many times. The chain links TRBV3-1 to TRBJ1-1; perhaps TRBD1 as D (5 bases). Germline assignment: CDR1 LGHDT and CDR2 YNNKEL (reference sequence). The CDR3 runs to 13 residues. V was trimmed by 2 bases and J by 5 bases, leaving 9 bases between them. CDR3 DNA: TGTGCCAGCAGCCAAATCCAGGGTACTGAAGCTTTCTTT. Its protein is CASSQIQGTEAFF.

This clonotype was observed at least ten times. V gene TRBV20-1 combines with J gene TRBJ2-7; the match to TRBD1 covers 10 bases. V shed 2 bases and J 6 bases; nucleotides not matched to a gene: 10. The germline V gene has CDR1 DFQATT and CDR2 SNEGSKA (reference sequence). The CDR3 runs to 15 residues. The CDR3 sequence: CSARWGDRGLSEQYF. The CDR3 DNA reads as TGCAGTGCTAGATGGGGGGACAGGGGTTTATCCGAGCAGTACTTC.

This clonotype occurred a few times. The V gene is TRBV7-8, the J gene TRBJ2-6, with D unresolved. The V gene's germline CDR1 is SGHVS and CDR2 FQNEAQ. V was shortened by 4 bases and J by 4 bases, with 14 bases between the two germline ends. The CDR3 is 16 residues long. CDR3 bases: TGTGCCAGCAGCTCACCTAGAACCCTGGGGGCCAACGTCCTGACTTTC. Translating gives CASSSPRTLGANVLTF.

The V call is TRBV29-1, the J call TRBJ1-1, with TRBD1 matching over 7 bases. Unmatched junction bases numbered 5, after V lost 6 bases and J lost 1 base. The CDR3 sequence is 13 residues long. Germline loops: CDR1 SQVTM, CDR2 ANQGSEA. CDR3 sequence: CSVSNRGNTEAFF. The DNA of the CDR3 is TGCAGCGTGAGCAACAGGGGGAACACTGAAGCTTTCTTT.

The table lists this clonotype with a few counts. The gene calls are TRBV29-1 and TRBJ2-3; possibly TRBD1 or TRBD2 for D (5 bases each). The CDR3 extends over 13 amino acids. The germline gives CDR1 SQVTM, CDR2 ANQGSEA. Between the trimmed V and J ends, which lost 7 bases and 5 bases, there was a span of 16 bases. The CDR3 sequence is CSARDLGVDTQYF. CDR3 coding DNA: TGCAGCGCCCGGGACCTTGGTGTAGATACGCAGTATTTT.